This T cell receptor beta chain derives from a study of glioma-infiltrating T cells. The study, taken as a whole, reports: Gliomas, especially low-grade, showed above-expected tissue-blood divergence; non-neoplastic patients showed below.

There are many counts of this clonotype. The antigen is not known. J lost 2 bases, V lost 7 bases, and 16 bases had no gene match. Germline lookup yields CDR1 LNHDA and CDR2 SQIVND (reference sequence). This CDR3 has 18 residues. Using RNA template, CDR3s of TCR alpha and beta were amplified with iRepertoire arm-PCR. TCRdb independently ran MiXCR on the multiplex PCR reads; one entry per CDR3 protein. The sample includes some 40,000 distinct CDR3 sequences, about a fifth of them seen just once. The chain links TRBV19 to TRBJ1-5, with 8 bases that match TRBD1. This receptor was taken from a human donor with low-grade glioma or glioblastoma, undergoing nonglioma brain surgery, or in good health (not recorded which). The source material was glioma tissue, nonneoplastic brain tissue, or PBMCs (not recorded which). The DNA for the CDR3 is TGTGCCAGTACCCTCCTGTTCGGACAGGGATGGGGCAATCAGCCCCAGCATTTT. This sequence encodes CASTLLFGQGWGNQPQHF.